One and the same sample provided the 9 T cell receptor beta chains below, sequenced in a study of blood T cells in healthy people across ages. Sample-barcoded 5' priming and a J-beta primer mix drove a second PCR of about 6 to 11 cycles. In TCRdb, the 5' RACE reads were re-called with MiXCR into one record per CDR3 protein. The sample yields around 1,900,000 distinct CDR3 sequences, roughly two fifths seen once. The sample consisted of blood. Every receptor here comes from a human donor in good health.

The gene calls are TRBV5-1 and TRBJ1-1; D is unclear. The V gene's germline CDR1 is SGHRS and CDR2 YFSETQ. Between the trimmed V and J ends, which lost 5 bases and 0 bases, there was a span of 8 bases. There are 13 residues in the CDR3. The CDR3 sequence: CASRVEVNTEAFF. The CDR3 DNA reads TGCGCCAGCAGAGTGGAAGTGAACACTGAAGCTTTCTTT.

The table lists this clonotype with a few counts. The J gene is TRBJ1-5, the V gene TRBV2, with D possibly TRBD1 on 6 matching bases. CDR3 length: 12 amino acids. V lost 8 bases, J lost 6 bases, and 11 bases lay in between. Germline V gives CDR1 SNHLY, CDR2 FYNNEI. DNA for the CDR3: TGTGCCAGCGCAGGGGAAACTCAGCCCCAGCATTTT. Residues: CASAGETQPQHF.

V gene TRBV10-3 combines with J gene TRBJ2-7; 9 positions match TRBD1. The trim removed 5 bases at V and 2 bases at J, leaving 7 bases unmatched. The CDR3 totals 15 residues. CDR1 ENHRY and CDR2 SYGVKD come from the germline V gene. CDR3 in DNA: TGTGCCATCAGTAAGACAGGGGGTACTCCCTACGAGCAGTACTTC. Residues: CAISKTGGTPYEQYF.

Turning to this clonotype: A read error may produce the germline difference seen at one junction end. The chain combines TRBV7-3 with TRBJ1-4; D is ambiguous. Per germline, CDR1 SGHTA and CDR2 FQGTGA. This CDR3 has 18 amino acids. CDR3 DNA: TGTGCCAGCAGTTTGCCATACTCCTCAGGTGCAACTAATGAAGAACTGTTTTTT. Its protein product is CASSLPYSSGATNEELFF.

V gene TRBV5-1 combines with J gene TRBJ2-3; D call uncertain. Trimming cost V 1 base and J 1 base, with 7 bases left between them. The CDR3 covers 14 residues. Germline CDR1 is SGHRS and CDR2 is YFSETQ. CDR3 in DNA: TGCGCCAGCAGCTTGTTTAGGGGCACAGATACGCAGTATTTT. Translating gives CASSLFRGTDTQYF.

V is TRBV27 and J is TRBJ2-5, with 11 bases fitting TRBD2. Trimming at V came to 5 bases and at J to 5 bases, leaving 16 bases not matched to a gene. The length of the CDR3 is 18 residues. Germline-derived CDR1 and CDR2 are MNHEY and SMNVEV (reference sequence). The chain's CDR3 is CASSLAVTSGAVGETQYF. The CDR3 nucleotides are TGTGCCAGCAGTCTCGCCGTGACTAGCGGGGCGGTCGGGGAGACCCAGTACTTC.

V is TRBV30 and J is TRBJ2-4, with D perhaps given as TRBD1 or TRBD2 (6 bases each). Germline-derived CDR1 and CDR2 are GTSNPN and SVGIG (reference sequence). The CDR3 sequence is 12 residues long. Trimming pared 1 base from V and 15 bases from J, leaving 16 bases between. The DNA of the CDR3 is TGTGCCTGGAGTGAGAGTGGGGGGCGTTGGTACTTC. Its protein product is CAWSESGGRWYF.

The rearrangement joins TRBV7-8 to TRBJ1-5; 8 bases align to TRBD1. The CDR3 is 15 residues long. Trimming took 1 base from V and 10 from J; bases not matched to a gene: 9. Germline assignment: CDR1 SGHVS and CDR2 FQNEAQ. The DNA of the CDR3 is TGTGCCAGCAGCTTAGGGTTAACGGGACAGGTACCCCAGCATTTT. It is translated as CASSLGLTGQVPQHF.

This clonotype was detected only a few times. J is TRBJ1-5 and V is TRBV27; TRBD1 aligns across 7 bases. Trimming took 5 bases from V and 5 from J; bases not matched to a gene: 6. In germline, CDR1 is MNHEY, CDR2 SMNVEV (reference sequence). This CDR3 has 14 amino acids. CDR3 coding DNA: TGTGCCAGCAGTCCCGGGACAGTCCATCAGCCCCAGCATTTT. Translation: CASSPGTVHQPQHF.